The T cell receptor beta chain described here comes from a study of blood T cells in healthy people across ages. For the study at large: Per two T cells, about one barcoded beta molecule was captured through template switching.

The study's findings and limits: There were more naive CD4+ cells and higher diversity in long-lived donors than in aged donors.

Points on this clonotype: Its target is unknown.

The ends were cut back, 8 bases at V and 3 bases at J, with 14 bases in the middle. There are 15 residues in the CDR3. Germline lookup yields CDR1 MDHEN and CDR2 SYDVKM. A sample-barcoded 5' primer and a J-beta primer mix were used in a second PCR of roughly 6 to 12 cycles. TCRdb processed the 5' RACE reads anew with MiXCR; each CDR3 protein has one entry. The sample consists of 780,000 or so distinct CDR3 sequences, roughly 25% of them appearing once. These sequences were also reported in another study, on T cells of mothers and their children.

Sequences were obtained from blood. This sequence joins TRBV28 and TRBJ2-6; D possibly corresponds to TRBD2 (6 bases). The clonotype originates from a boy aged 5-17 years in good health. In DNA, the CDR3 is TGTGCCAGCTCCCTCGGGGGTGGTGGGGCCAACGTCCTGACTTTC. This codes for CASSLGGGGANVLTF.